Listed here is a single TCR beta chain. Mismatch with germline at one junction end may stem from a read error. This record belongs to a study of tumor-infiltrating lymphocytes in primary liver carcinoma. The template, approximately 500 ng total RNA, yielded TCR beta cDNA made with a constant-region primer. Amplification in three nested multiplex PCR rounds with slightly modified ARM-PCR gave rise to TCR beta libraries. Each of the first two PCR rounds ran approximately 11 cycles with TRBV1-TRBV30 forward and C-beta reverse primers. TCRdb used MiXCR to reprocess the multiplex PCR reads, holding one entry per CDR3 protein. The table records approximately 110,000 distinct CDR3 sequences, 50% to 65% of them present only once. CDR3 length equals 13 residues. The germline V gene encodes CDR1 SGHAT and CDR2 FQNNGV. Unsorted bulk tissue, about 19-32 mg of it, served as the source for co-extraction of RNA and DNA.

This TCR derives from a woman aged 60-75 years with primary liver carcinoma and hepatitis B virus infection. Sequenced sample: liver tumor tissue from sampling region 1. Documented subset: tumor region T1, superior pole. The chain has TRBV11-2 and TRBJ2-7, with a tentative D call TRBD1 (6 bases). The CDR3 nucleotides read TGTGTCAGCAGTAGAGGCAGGGGCCACGAGCAGTACTTC. Translated: CVSSRGRGHEQYF.